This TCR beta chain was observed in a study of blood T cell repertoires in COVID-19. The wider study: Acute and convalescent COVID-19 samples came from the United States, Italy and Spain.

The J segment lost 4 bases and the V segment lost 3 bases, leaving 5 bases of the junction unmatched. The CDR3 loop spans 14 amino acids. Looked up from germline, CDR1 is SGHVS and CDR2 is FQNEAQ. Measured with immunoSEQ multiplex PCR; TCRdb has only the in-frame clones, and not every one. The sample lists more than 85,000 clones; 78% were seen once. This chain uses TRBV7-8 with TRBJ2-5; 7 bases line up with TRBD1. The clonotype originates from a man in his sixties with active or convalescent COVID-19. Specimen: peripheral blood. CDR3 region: CASSLTTGRETQYF. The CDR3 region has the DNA TGTGCCAGCAGCTTGACGACAGGGCGAGAGACCCAGTACTTC.